Here is one T cell receptor (beta chain) with its context. Here immunoSEQ multiplex PCR was the method, and the copy in TCRdb shows in-frame clones only, minus some. The table lists 350,000 to 500,000 clones, approximately 89% of them singletons. The CDR3 runs 13 residues. The germline gives CDR1 SGHTA, CDR2 FQGNSA. Trimming shortened V by 2 bases and J by 5 bases, and 9 bases separated the two germline ends. Treatment given: roughly 20 received Ad26.COV2.S at low or high dose, single or two shots; roughly five received placebo; per-sample allocation not given. It was on day 63 after the first vaccine or placebo injection that samples were taken. This sample was included in a study of Ad26.COV2.S vaccination and SARS-CoV-2 variants.

The TCR was taken from a person between 18 and 65 years old who received the Ad26.COV2.S COVID-19 vaccine or a placebo. The material was peripheral blood, obtained in a trial of Ad26.COV2.S vaccine versus placebo. This chain uses TRBV7-2 with TRBJ2-5, with D perhaps matching TRBD1 or TRBD2 (5 bases each). CDR3 sequence (DNA): TGTGCCAGCAGCTTATCCAGGGAGGAGACCCAGTACTTC. Translation: CASSLSREETQYF.